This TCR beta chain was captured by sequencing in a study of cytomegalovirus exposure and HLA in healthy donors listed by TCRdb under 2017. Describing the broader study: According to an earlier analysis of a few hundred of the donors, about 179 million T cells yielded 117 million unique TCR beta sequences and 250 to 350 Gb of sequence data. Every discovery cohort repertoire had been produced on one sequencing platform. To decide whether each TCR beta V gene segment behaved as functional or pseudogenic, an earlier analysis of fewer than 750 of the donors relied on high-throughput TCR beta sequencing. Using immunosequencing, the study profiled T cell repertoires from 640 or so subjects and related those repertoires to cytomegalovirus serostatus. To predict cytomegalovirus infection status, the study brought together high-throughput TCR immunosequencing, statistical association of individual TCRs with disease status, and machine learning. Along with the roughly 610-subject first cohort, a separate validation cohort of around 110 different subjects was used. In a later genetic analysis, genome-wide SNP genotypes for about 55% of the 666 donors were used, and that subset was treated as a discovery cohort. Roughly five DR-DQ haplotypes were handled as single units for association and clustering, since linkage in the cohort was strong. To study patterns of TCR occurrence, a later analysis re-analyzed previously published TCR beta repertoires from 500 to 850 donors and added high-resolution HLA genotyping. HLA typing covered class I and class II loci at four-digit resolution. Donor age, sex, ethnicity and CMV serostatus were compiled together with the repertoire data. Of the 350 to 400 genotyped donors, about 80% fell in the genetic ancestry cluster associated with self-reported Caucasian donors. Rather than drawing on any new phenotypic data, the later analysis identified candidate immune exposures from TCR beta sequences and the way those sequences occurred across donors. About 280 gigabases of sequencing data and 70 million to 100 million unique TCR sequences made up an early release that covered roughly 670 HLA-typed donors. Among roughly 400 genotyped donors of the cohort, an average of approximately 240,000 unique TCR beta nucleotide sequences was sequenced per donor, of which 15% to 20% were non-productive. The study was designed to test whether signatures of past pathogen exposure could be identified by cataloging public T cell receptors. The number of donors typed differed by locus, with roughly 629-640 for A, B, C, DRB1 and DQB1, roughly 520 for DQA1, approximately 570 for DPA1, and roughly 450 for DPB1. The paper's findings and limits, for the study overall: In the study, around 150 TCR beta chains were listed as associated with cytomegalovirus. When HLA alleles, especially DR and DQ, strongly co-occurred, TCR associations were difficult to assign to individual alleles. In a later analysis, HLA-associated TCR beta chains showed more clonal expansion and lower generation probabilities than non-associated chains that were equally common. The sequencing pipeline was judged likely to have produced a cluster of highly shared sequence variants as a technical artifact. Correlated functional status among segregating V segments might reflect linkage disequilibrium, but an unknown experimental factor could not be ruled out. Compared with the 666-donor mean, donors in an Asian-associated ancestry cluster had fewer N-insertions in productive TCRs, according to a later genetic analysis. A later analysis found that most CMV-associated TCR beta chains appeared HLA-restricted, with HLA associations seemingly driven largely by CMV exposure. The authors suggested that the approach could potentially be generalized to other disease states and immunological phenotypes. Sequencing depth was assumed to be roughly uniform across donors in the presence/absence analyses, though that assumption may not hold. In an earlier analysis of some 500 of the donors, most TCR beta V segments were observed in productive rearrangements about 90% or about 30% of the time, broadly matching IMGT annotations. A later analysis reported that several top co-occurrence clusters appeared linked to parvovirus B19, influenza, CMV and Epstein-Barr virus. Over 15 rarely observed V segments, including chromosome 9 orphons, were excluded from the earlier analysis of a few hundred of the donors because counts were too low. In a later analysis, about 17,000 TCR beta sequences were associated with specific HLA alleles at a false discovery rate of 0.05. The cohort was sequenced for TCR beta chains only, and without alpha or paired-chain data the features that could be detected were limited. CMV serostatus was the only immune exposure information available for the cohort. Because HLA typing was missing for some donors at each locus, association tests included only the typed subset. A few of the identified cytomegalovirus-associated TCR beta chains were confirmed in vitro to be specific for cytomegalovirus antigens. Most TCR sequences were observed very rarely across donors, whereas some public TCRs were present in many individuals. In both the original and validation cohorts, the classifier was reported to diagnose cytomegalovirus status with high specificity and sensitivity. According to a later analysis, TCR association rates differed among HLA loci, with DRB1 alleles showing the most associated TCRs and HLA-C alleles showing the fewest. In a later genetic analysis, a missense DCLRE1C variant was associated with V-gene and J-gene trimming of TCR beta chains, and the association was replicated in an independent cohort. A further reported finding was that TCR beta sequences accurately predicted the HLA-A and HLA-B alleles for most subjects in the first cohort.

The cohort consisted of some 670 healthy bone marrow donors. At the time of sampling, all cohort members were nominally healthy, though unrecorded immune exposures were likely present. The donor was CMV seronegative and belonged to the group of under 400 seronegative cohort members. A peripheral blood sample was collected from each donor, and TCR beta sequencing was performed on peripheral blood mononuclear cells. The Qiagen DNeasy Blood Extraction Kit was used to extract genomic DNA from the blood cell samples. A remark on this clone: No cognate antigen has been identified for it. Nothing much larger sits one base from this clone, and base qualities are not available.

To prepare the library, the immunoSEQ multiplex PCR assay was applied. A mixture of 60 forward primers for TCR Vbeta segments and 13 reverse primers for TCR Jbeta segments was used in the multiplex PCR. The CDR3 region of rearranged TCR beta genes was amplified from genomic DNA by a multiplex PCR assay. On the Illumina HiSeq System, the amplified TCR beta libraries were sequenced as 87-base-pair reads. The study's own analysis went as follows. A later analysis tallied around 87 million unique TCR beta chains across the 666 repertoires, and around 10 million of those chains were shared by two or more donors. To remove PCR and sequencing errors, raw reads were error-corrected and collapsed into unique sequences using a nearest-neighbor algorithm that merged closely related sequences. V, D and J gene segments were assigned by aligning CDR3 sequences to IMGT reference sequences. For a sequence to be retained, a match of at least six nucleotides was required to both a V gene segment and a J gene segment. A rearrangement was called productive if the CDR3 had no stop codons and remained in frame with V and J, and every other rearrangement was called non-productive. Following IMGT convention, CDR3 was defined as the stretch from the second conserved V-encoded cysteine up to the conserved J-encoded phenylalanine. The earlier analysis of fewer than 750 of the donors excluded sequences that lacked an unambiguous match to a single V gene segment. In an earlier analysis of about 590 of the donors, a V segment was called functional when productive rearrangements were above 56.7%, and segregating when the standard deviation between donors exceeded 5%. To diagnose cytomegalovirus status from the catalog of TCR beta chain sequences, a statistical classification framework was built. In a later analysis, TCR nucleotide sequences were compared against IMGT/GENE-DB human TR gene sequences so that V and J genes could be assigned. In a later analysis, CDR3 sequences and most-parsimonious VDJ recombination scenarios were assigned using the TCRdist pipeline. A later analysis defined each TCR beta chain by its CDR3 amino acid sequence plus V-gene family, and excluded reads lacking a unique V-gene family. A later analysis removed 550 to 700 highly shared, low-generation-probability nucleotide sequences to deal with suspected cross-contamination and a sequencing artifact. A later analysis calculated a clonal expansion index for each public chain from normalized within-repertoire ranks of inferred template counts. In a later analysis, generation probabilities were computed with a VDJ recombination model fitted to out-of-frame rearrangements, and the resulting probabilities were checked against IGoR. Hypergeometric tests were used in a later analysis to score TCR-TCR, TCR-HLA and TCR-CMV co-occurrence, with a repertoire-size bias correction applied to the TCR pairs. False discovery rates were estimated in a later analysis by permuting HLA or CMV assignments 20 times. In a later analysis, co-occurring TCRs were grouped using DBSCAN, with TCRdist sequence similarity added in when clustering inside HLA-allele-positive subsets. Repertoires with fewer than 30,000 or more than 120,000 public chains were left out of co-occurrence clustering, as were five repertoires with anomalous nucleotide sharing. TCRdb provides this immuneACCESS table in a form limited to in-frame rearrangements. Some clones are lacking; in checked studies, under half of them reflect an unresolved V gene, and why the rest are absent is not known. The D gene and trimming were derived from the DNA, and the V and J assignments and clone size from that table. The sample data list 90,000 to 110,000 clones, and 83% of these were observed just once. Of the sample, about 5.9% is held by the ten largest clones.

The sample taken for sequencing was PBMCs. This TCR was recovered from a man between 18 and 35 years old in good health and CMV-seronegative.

The CDR3 protein is CASSPASGSAYEQYF. The nucleotide sequence reads TGTGCCAGCAGCCCTGCTAGCGGCTCCGCCTACGAGCAGTACTTC. The chain is encoded by TRBV5-4 joined to TRBJ2-7; the junction holds 7 bases that match TRBD2. The CDR3, from cysteine to phenylalanine, totals 15 residues. The CDR3 DNA has 45 bases and is translated from base 1. V loses 4 bases at its end and J loses 2 bases; junction bases beyond the gene matches: 9. The germline V gene (reference sequence) gives CDR1 as SGHNT and CDR2 as YYREEE.